This T cell receptor (beta chain) was captured in a study of tumor-infiltrating lymphocytes in primary liver carcinoma. The CDR3 loop spans 14 amino acids. The germline V gene has CDR1 MNHEY and CDR2 SVGAGI. cDNA specific to TCR beta was made from approximately 500 ng of total RNA, with a constant-region primer employed for priming. Slightly modified ARM-PCR served as the procedure for the TCR beta libraries. These libraries came from three rounds of nested multiplex PCR. PCR rounds one and two used TRBV1-TRBV30 forward primers with a C-beta reverse primer for roughly 9 cycles each. TCRdb re-called the multiplex PCR reads through MiXCR, storing one row per CDR3 protein. The sample holds approximately 22,000 distinct CDR3 sequences, approximately 70% seen once. Bulk tissue was left unsorted, and RNA and DNA were co-extracted from about 19-30 mg of it. For each tumor, five separate regions were sampled.

Notes on the study in general: Against blood, tumors held a significantly higher top-250-clone fraction (p = 0.039). Only about 8-25% of top clones occurred in every one of the five tumor regions. Tumor region pairs outstripped tumor-adjacent and tumor-blood pairs in overlap.

Of note for this clonotype: Its antigen is undetermined. The junction departs from the called germline gene at one end, perhaps through a read error.

The TCR sequence derives from a man aged 40-49 years with primary liver carcinoma and hepatitis B virus infection. Material: liver tumor tissue from sampling region 1. Subset noted: tumor region T1, superior pole. The chain employs TRBV6-5 and TRBJ2-7; the D is unclear. Written as DNA, the CDR3 is TGTACCAGCAGTCCCCGGATAGGGAATTACGAGCAGTACTTC. Protein product: CTSSPRIGNYEQYF.